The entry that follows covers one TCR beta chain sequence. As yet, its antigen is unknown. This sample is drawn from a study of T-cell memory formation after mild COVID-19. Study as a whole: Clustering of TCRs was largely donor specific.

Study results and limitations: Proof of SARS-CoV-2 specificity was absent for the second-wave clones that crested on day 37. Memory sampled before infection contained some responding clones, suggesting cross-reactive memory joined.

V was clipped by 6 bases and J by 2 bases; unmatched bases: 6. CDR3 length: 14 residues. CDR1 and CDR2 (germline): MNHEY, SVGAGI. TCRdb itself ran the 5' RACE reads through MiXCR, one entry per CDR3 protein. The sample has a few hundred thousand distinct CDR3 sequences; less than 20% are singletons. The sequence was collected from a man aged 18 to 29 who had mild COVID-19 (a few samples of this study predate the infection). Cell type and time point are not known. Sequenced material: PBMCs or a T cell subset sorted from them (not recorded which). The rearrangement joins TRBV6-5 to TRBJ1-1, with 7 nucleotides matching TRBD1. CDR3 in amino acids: CASRPGTENTEAFF. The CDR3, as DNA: TGTGCCAGCAGGCCCGGGACAGAAAACACTGAAGCTTTCTTT.